A selection of T cell receptor beta chains follows, all from one sample in a study of blood T cell repertoires in COVID-19. Assay used: immunoSEQ multiplex PCR; TCRdb lists only in-frame clones, some missing. The sample shows roughly 310,000 clones, about 88% of them seen only once. Sequencing input: PBMCs or T cells enriched from blood (not recorded which). These receptors originate from a man in his fifties or sixties who had recovered from COVID-19. The conserved cysteine and the conserved F or W are not part of the CDR3 here. Fields, in order: V gene, CDR3 length, J gene, CDR3 protein.

TRBV3-1/TRBV3-2	14	TRBJ2-2	ASSRARDTNTGELF
TRBV6-5	13	TRBJ1-2	ASSYSTGVGYGYT
TRBV30	11	TRBJ2-1	AWSASAYNEQF
TRBV5-1	12	TRBJ2-7	ASSPWESSYEQY
TRBV5-1	11	TRBJ1-1	ASSWTGGTEAF
TRBV2	15	TRBJ1-6	ASKRSGGQGAYSPLH
TRBV5-6	11	TRBJ1-2	ASSLAQGSGYT
TRBV6-1	11	TRBJ1-2	ASSEWGRGGYT
TRBV6-1	10	TRBJ2-7	ASREGTAEQY
TRBV4-1	15	TRBJ2-6	ASSPWDSHSGANVLT
TRBV20-1	9	TRBJ1-2	SVRTVNGYT
TRBV6-6	13	TRBJ1-2	ASRKRDGTTYGYT
TRBV18	11	TRBJ2-2	ASSPTNPGELF
TRBV10-2	9	TRBJ2-1	ASSESYEQF
TRBV29-1	9	TRBJ1-2	SVLGTNGYT
TRBV7-2	14	TRBJ2-1	ASSTPSGSLNNEQF
TRBV19	14	TRBJ2-1	ASSIQREPPYNEQF
TRBV7-6	13	TRBJ2-5	ASSLGDRGRETQY
TRBV5-1	17	TRBJ2-7	ASSLVSLRGQGFSYEQY
TRBV15	13	TRBJ1-5	ATSSNRVSNQPQH
TRBV2	10	TRBJ2-5	ASSYGEETQY
TRBV24-1	12	TRBJ1-4	ASTYRDRDEKLF
TRBV5-1	14	TRBJ2-7	ASSLAGLAGGIEQY
TRBV19	12	TRBJ1-1	ASDPQTRNTEAF
TRBV5-4	13	TRBJ1-3	ASSLPGGSGNTIY
TRBV11-1	11	TRBJ2-6	ASTLSGANVLT
TRBV15	15	TRBJ2-5	ATSEQKTLAGRETQY
TRBV3-1/TRBV3-2	13	TRBJ1-5	ASSQAGVLGQPQH
TRBV11-2	13	TRBJ2-7	ASSLAAGQGMEQY
TRBV19	13	TRBJ2-3	ASRETGLGTDTQY
TRBV16	14	TRBJ2-7	ASSHLGIGTGGEQY
TRBV13	13	TRBJ2-3	ASSPRTGGADTQY
TRBV5-1	13	TRBJ1-1	ASSLGGNSGTEAF
TRBV19	13	TRBJ2-1	ASSIRGRQAHEQF
TRBV6-5	11	TRBJ1-2	ASSKDSNYGYT
TRBV7-2	13	TRBJ1-5	ASSLGATGGSAQH
TRBV7-8	14	TRBJ1-5	ASSLWRGLSNQPQH
TRBV10-2	11	TRBJ1-1	ASRLGGATEAF
TRBV27	11	TRBJ2-1	ASSFDRGGEQF
TRBV6-5	12	TRBJ1-5	ASADRASDQPQH
TRBV9	14	TRBJ1-1	ASSVDGNRGGAEAF
TRBV18	13	TRBJ2-3	ASSPTGAYTDTQY
TRBV7-9	9	TRBJ1-3	ASSPGNTIY